A single sample gave rise to the 9 T cell receptor beta chains below, sequenced in a study of cytomegalovirus exposure and HLA in healthy donors. In the PCR, 60 Vbeta and 13 Jbeta primers were used. The repertoire was sequenced with immunoSEQ multiplex PCR; TCRdb's copy has only in-frame clones and lacks some. The table shows some 250,000 clones, with 82% occurring only once. The source material was PBMCs. All receptors come from a woman aged 40 to 55 in good health and CMV-seropositive.

The chain has TRBV30 and TRBJ1-4; D unclear. The germline V gene has CDR1 GTSNPN and CDR2 SVGIG (reference sequence). This CDR3 spans 12 amino acids. The ends were cut back, 3 bases at V and 8 bases at J, with 10 bases in the middle. The CDR3 loop reads CAWSAGGEKLFF. In DNA, the CDR3 is TGTGCCTGGAGCGCGGGAGGAGAAAAACTGTTTTTT.

This chain connects TRBV5-1 to TRBJ2-3; possible D gene TRBD1, 5 bases. The CDR3 is made up of 15 amino acids. Trimming left V 4 bases short and J 4 bases short, with 16 bases between. Per germline, CDR1 SGHRS and CDR2 YFSETQ. CDR3 nucleotides: TGCGCCAGCAGCCCCCTATCAGGGAAAGCAGATACGCAGTATTTT. Protein product: CASSPLSGKADTQYF.

This clone was found once. V is TRBV5-1 and J is TRBJ1-1, with D maybe TRBD1 (6 bases). The V end was cut by 4 bases, the J end by 1 base, with 11 bases between. The CDR3 totals 14 residues. Germline loops: CDR1 SGHRS, CDR2 YFSETQ. The CDR3 sequence is CASSREGGNTEAFF. The DNA for the CDR3 is TGCGCCAGCAGCCGTGAAGGGGGGAACACTGAAGCTTTCTTT. The full variable domain, with the rest looked up from reference TRBV5-1 and TRBJ1-1, is KAGVTQTPRYLIKTRGQQVTLSCSPISGHRSVSWYQQTPGQGLQFLFEYFSETQRNKGNFPGRFSGRQFSNSRSEMNVSTLELGDSALYLCASSREGGNTEAFFGQGTRLTVV.

CDR3 region: CASSTLAGPYNEQFF. In DNA, the CDR3 is TGTGCCAGTAGCACCCTAGCGGGCCCCTACAATGAGCAGTTCTTC. The chain recombines TRBV9 with TRBJ2-1, with 8 bases that match TRBD2. Trimming took 8 bases from V and 2 from J; bases not matched to a gene: 9. The germline CDR1 and CDR2 sequences are SGDLS and YYNGEE. CDR3 length equals 15 residues. The complete variable domain, with remaining parts taken from reference TRBV9 and TRBJ2-1, reads DSGVTQTPKHLITATGQRVTLRCSPRSGDLSVYWYQQSLDQGLQFLIQYYNGEERAKGNILERFSAQQFPDLHSELNLSSLELGDSALYFCASSTLAGPYNEQFFGPGTRLTVL.

The genes are TRBV10-2 and TRBJ2-6, with unresolved D. Germline lookup yields CDR1 WSHSY and CDR2 SAAADI. The CDR3 has 16 amino acids. V was trimmed by 2 bases and J by 0 bases, leaving 8 bases between them. The CDR3 sequence: CASSEPPSSGANVLTF. The CDR3 DNA is TGCGCCAGCAGTGAGCCGCCCAGCTCTGGGGCCAACGTCCTGACTTTC.

CDR3 nucleotide sequence: TGTGCCAGCAGTGAATCACATTATAGCAATCAGCCCCAGCATTTT. As protein: CASSESHYSNQPQHF. The gene calls are TRBV2 and TRBJ1-5; the D is unclear. Looked up from germline, CDR1 is SNHLY and CDR2 is FYNNEI. V lost 2 bases and J lost 0, with 8 bases in between. CDR3 size: 15 residues.

The chain links TRBV11-2 to TRBJ1-4, with 7 bases aligning to TRBD1. The CDR3 extends over 15 amino acids. V was clipped by 5 bases and J by 3 bases; unmatched bases: 6. CDR1 is SGHAT, CDR2 FQNNGV, per germline. CDR3 nucleotide sequence: TGTGCCAGCAGCCCATATGGGACAGCTAATGAAAAACTGTTTTTT. Protein: CASSPYGTANEKLFF.

This clone was recorded once. The rearrangement links TRBV7-9 to TRBJ2-7; 8 bases match TRBD1. This CDR3 contains 15 residues. With V trimmed by 6 bases and J by 1 base, 8 bases remained unmatched. The germline V gene has CDR1 SEHNR and CDR2 FQNEAQ (reference sequence). The CDR3 sequence: CASSPGQGGSYEQYF. DNA of the CDR3: TGTGCCAGCAGTCCCGGACAGGGCGGGTCCTACGAGCAGTACTTC.

The chain employs TRBV7-2 and TRBJ2-7; 8 positions match TRBD2. Germline CDR1 and CDR2: SGHTA and FQGNSA. The CDR3 extends over 16 amino acids. V was clipped by 1 base and J by 2 bases; unmatched bases: 7. CDR3 loop: CASSLDGGGSAYEQYF. Written as DNA, the CDR3 is TGTGCCAGCAGCTTAGATGGCGGGGGGTCCGCCTACGAGCAGTACTTC. Full variable domain (missing parts from reference TRBV7-2 and TRBJ2-7): GAGVSQSPSNKVTEKGKDVELRCDPISGHTALYWYRQSLGQGLEFLIYFQGNSAPDKSGLPSDRFSAERTGGSVSTLTIQRTQQEDSAVYLCASSLDGGGSAYEQYFGPGTRLTVT.